What follows are 15 T cell receptor beta chains derived from one specimen sequenced in a study of T and B cells in COVID-19 patients. From blood, about 240-550 ng of genomic DNA served as TRB template. BIOMED2 TRB-A/B primer pools were used in multiplex TRB PCR. TCRdb processed the multiplex PCR reads anew with MiXCR; each CDR3 protein has one entry. The data contain around 4,400 distinct CDR3 sequences, roughly 28% of them singletons. The specimen sequenced was blood. These receptors came from a human donor with active COVID-19.

The chain has TRBV20-1 and TRBJ1-2; the match to TRBD1 covers 7 bases. Germline V gives CDR1 DFQATT, CDR2 SNEGSKA (reference sequence). Losses at the gene ends were 4 bases for V and 4 bases for J; bases not matched to a gene: 6. This CDR3 has 13 residues. The CDR3 loop is CSAMRGTAYGYTF. CDR3 bases: TGCAGTGCTATGAGAGGGACAGCCTATGGCTACACCTTC.

V gene TRBV19 combines with J gene TRBJ2-1; D may be TRBD1 (5 bases). The V end was cut by 5 bases, the J end by 7 bases, with 15 bases between. Germline lookup yields CDR1 LNHDA and CDR2 SQIVND (reference sequence). This CDR3 spans 14 amino acids. In nucleotides, the CDR3 is TGTGCCAGTAGTTCCCAGTGGCAGGGAAATGAGCAGTTCTTC. Amino acid sequence: CASSSQWQGNEQFF.

By its share, this clonotype is medium-sized. The chain uses TRBV19 and TRBJ2-7; tentatively, D is TRBD1 (6 bases). This CDR3 has 14 amino acids. The V and J ends lost 6 bases and 2 bases respectively, with 14 bases between them. Germline V CDR1 and CDR2: LNHDA, SQIVND (reference sequence). The CDR3 region has the DNA TGTGCCAGTAGCCCCCTTTGGGGGCCCTACGAGCAGTACTTC. It yields the protein CASSPLWGPYEQYF.

This clonotype is categorized as medium-sized. DNA of the CDR3: TGTGCCAGTAGTATCGGTGGGGCGGCTAATGAAAAACTGTTTTTT. It is translated as CASSIGGAANEKLFF. This chain joins TRBV19 and TRBJ1-4, with D perhaps matching TRBD1 (5 bases). Germline values: CDR1 LNHDA, CDR2 SQIVND (reference sequence). The ends were cut back, 3 bases at V and 3 bases at J, with 11 bases in the middle. This CDR3 has 15 residues. Complete variable domain (other parts from reference TRBV19 and TRBJ1-4): DGGITQSPKYLFRKEGQNVTLSCEQNLNHDAMYWYRQDPGQGLRLIYYSQIVNDFQKGDIAEGYSVSREKKESFPLTVTSAQKNPTAFYLCASSIGGAANEKLFFGSGTQLSVL.

This CDR3 is CASSPIRQGANTGELFF. The CDR3 nucleotides read TGTGCCAGCAGTCCCATACGACAGGGGGCTAACACCGGGGAGCTGTTTTTT. The rearrangement links TRBV7-4 to TRBJ2-2; 10 nucleotides align to TRBD1. Germline V gene sequence: CDR1 SGHVT, CDR2 SQSDAQ. V was clipped by 6 bases and J by 2 bases; unmatched bases: 9. The CDR3 has 17 residues.

The chain is built from TRBV20-1 and TRBJ1-2, with a tentative D call TRBD1 (6 bases). This CDR3 region has 14 residues. Germline V CDR1 and CDR2: DFQATT, SNEGSKA (reference sequence). V lost 4 bases, J lost 6 bases, and 18 bases lay in between. Here the CDR3 reads CSATGPGAVNGYTF. The CDR3 DNA sequence: TGCAGTGCTACAGGCCCAGGGGCTGTTAATGGCTACACCTTC.

The chain joins TRBV18 to TRBJ1-1; no definite D call. Germline lookup yields CDR1 KGHSH and CDR2 LQKENI. Trimming shortened V by 3 bases and J by 7 bases, and 24 bases separated the two germline ends. The CDR3 sequence is 17 residues long. In DNA form, the CDR3 reads TGTGCCAGCTCACCGATTGGCGGTCAGGCTCGTGATGTTGAAGCTTTCTTT. Its translation: CASSPIGGQARDVEAFF.

This clonotype is deemed medium-sized. The chain uses TRBV5-4 and TRBJ2-3; D possibly corresponds to TRBD2 (5 bases). CDR3 size: 15 residues. The ends were cut back, 3 bases at V and 5 bases at J, with 16 bases in the middle. Germline CDR1 reads SGHNT; CDR2 reads YYREEE (reference sequence). CDR3 sequence: CASSSGRFGGDTQYF. The CDR3 DNA reads TGTGCCAGCAGCTCGGGCCGGTTTGGAGGAGATACGCAGTATTTT.

This chain joins TRBV7-2 and TRBJ2-7; TRBD2 is a possible D gene (5 bases). Between the trimmed V and J ends, which lost 3 bases and 4 bases, there was a span of 10 bases. Germline loops: CDR1 SGHTA, CDR2 FQGNSA. The length of the CDR3 is 13 residues. The CDR3 sequence: CASSLSEDYEQYF. DNA for the CDR3: TGTGCCAGCAGCTTGTCGGAGGATTACGAGCAGTACTTC.

In DNA form, the CDR3 reads TGTGCCAGCACTTTAAGTCAGGGGGACAATCAGCCCCAGCATTTT. Translating gives CASTLSQGDNQPQHF. The chain uses TRBV6-2 or TRBV6-3 and TRBJ1-5; the match to TRBD1 covers 7 bases. The CDR3 length is 15 residues. CDR1 is MNHEY and CDR2 is SVGEGT in the germline V gene. V shed 7 bases and J 3 bases; nucleotides not matched to a gene: 9.

This clonotype is labeled large (0.1 to 1%). V usage is TRBV29-1 and J usage is TRBJ2-3; 8 bases line up with TRBD1. The CDR3 spans 14 residues. V lost 7 bases to trimming and J lost 0 bases; unmatched junction nucleotides: 6. CDR1 and CDR2 (germline): SQVTM, ANQGSEA. The CDR3 loop is CSARTGSSTDTQYF. DNA for the CDR3: TGCAGCGCTAGGACAGGGTCAAGCACAGATACGCAGTATTTT.

In its sample, this clonotype ranks as medium-sized (0.01 to 0.1%). The chain recombines TRBV27 with TRBJ2-2, with 7 bases fitting TRBD2. The V segment lost 0 bases and the J segment 2 bases; nucleotides outside the gene matches: 6. This CDR3 is 17 amino acids long. The V gene's germline CDR1 is MNHEY and CDR2 SMNVEV (reference sequence). CDR3: CASSLSGGSLNTGELFF. The CDR3 DNA sequence: TGTGCCAGCAGTTTATCGGGGGGGAGTCTCAACACCGGGGAGCTGTTTTTT.

V and J are TRBV20-1 and TRBJ2-5; D uncertain. Trimming shortened V by 0 bases and J by 1 base, and 15 bases separated the two germline ends. Germline values: CDR1 DFQATT, CDR2 SNEGSKA (reference sequence). The CDR3 totals 16 residues. CDR3 protein: CSARDRRWTFQETQYF. As DNA, the CDR3 is TGCAGTGCTAGAGATCGTCGATGGACCTTCCAAGAGACCCAGTACTTC.

The J gene is TRBJ1-2, the V gene TRBV10-3; D remains ambiguous. There are 12 residues in the CDR3. Germline V gene data show CDR1 as ENHRY and CDR2 as SYGVKD. V lost 11 bases and J lost 9, with 19 bases in between. The CDR3 spells CAATRTELSYTF. The CDR3, as DNA: TGTGCCGCCACCCGGACGGAGCTCAGCTACACCTTC.

This clonotype was seen more than once but under ten times. V and J are TRBV4-3 and TRBJ1-2; no firm D call. The CDR3 totals 14 residues. The germline V gene encodes CDR1 LGHNA and CDR2 YSLEER. The germline V and J ends were trimmed by 0 bases and 4 bases, with 9 bases remaining between them. DNA of the CDR3: TGCGCCAGCAGCCAAGAAGCCAGGAGCTATGGCTACACCTTC. Translation: CASSQEARSYGYTF.